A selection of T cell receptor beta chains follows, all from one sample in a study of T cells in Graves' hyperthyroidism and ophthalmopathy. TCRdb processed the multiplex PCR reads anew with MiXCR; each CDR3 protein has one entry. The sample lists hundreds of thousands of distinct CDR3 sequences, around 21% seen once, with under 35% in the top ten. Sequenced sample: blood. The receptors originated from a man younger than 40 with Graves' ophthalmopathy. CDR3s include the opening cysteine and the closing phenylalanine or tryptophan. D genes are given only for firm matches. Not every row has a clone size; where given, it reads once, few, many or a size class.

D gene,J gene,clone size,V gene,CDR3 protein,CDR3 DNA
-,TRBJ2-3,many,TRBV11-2,CASSLFVAGGTDTQYF,TGTGCCAGCAGCTTATTTGTCGCAGGGGGCACAGATACGCAGTATTTT
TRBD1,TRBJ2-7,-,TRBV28,CASSFVTGVNYEQYF,TGTGCCAGCAGTTTTGTGACAGGGGTCAACTACGAGCAGTACTTC
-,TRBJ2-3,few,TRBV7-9,CASTVGSDTQYF,TGTGCCAGCACCGTAGGCTCTGATACGCAGTATTTT
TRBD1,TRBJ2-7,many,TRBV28,CASSPGQDRNEQYF,TGTGCCAGCAGCCCCGGACAGGACCGGAACGAGCAGTACTTC
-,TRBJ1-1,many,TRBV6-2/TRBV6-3,CASRSPPNTEAFF,TGTGCCAGCAGGTCCCCACCGAACACTGAAGCTTTCTTT
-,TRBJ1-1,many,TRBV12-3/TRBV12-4,CASSTDTNTEAFF,TGTGCCAGCAGCACGGACACCAACACTGAAGCTTTCTTT
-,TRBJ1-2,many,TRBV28,CASSSGMWGYTF,TGTGCCAGCAGTTCAGGGATGTGGGGCTACACCTTC
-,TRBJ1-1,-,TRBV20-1,CNAVKPGHRNTEAFF,TGCAATGCCGTAAAACCGGGACACAGGAACACTGAAGCTTTCTTT
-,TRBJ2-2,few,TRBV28,CASSRRALPGELFF,TGTGCCAGCAGTCGGAGGGCCCTTCCCGGGGAGCTGTTTTTT
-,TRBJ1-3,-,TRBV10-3,CATAGAQGNTIYF,TGTGCCACCGCCGGGGCCCAAGGAAACACCATATATTTT
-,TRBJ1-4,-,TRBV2,CASSEEGGSNEKLFF,TGTGCCAGCAGTGAAGAGGGGGGGTCTAATGAAAAACTGTTTTTT
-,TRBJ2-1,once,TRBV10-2,CASRMRGSYNEQFF,TGCGCCAGCAGAATGCGGGGCTCCTACAATGAGCAGTTCTTC
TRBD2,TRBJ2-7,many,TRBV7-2,CASSPSGSFPYEQYF,TGTGCCAGCAGCCCGAGCGGGAGCTTTCCCTACGAGCAGTACTTC
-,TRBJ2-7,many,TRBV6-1,CASSNQGLQAYEQYF,TGTGCCAGCAGTAACCAGGGTCTGCAGGCCTACGAGCAGTACTTC
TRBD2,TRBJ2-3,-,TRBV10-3,CAISGTSVKSTDTQYF,TGTGCCATCAGTGGGACTAGCGTAAAAAGCACAGATACGCAGTATTTT
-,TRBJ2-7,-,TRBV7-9,CASSQYRAEQYF,TGTGCCAGCAGTCAATACAGGGCCGAGCAGTACTTC
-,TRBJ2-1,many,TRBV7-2,CASSSGRQSGEQFF,TGTGCCAGCAGCTCGGGCCGACAAAGTGGTGAGCAGTTCTTC
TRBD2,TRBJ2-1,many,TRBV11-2,CASSPPLAGGGDEQFF,TGTGCCAGCAGCCCCCCTTTGGCGGGAGGGGGGGATGAGCAGTTCTTC
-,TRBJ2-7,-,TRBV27,CASSPLRGDNEQYF,TGTGCCAGCAGTCCCCTTCGGGGGGACAACGAGCAGTACTTC
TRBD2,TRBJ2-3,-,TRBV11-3,CASSKGLAASTDTQYF,TGTGCCAGCAGCAAGGGACTAGCGGCTAGCACAGATACGCAGTATTTT
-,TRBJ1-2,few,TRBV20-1,CSAPGTQAGYGYTF,TGCAGTGCTCCCGGGACTCAAGCTGGCTATGGCTACACCTTC
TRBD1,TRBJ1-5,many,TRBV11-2,CASSLSVDREDQPQHF,TGTGCCAGCAGCTTATCTGTCGACAGGGAGGATCAGCCCCAGCATTTT
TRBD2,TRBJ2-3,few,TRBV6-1,CASRAGGPIDTQYF,TGTGCCAGCAGGGCGGGAGGGCCGATAGATACGCAGTATTTT
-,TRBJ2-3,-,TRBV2,CASSEIVYTSTDTQYF,TGTGCCAGCAGTGAAATAGTATACACTAGCACAGATACGCAGTATTTT
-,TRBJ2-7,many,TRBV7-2,CASSLFQPKSSYEQYF,TGTGCCAGCAGCCTTTTCCAGCCAAAGAGCTCCTACGAGCAGTACTTC
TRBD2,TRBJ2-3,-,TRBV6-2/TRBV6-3,CASSRLAMDTQYF,TGTGCCAGCAGCAGACTAGCGATGGATACGCAGTATTTT
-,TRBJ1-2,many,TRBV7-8,CASSLALNYGYTF,TGTGCCAGCAGCTTAGCTCTTAACTATGGCTACACCTTC
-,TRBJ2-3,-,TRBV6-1,CASKPRGSTDTQYF,TGTGCCAGCAAGCCGAGAGGTAGCACAGATACGCAGTATTTT
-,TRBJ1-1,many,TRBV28,CASSFSRVGNTEAFF,TGTGCCAGCAGTTTTAGCAGGGTGGGGAACACTGAAGCTTTCTTT